This TCR beta chain was recovered during a study of T-cell memory formation after mild COVID-19. Whole-study results and caveats: Mainly CM and EM harbored the contracting CD4+ clones; mainly EMRA harbored the CD8+ ones. Day 15 to 85 contracting clones showed balanced CD4/CD8; day 15 to 37 expanders favored CD4+. Cross-reactive memory seemingly joined, as some responding clones were found in pre-infection memory.

The CDR3 consists of 14 residues. Looked up from germline, CDR1 is KGHSH and CDR2 is LQKENI. Deletions cut 4 bases from V and 7 bases from J, with 17 bases between. Regarding this clonotype: Its antigen remains unidentified.

5'RACE primed from the constant segment yielded TCR alpha and TCR beta cDNA libraries bearing sample barcodes and UMIs. TCRdb reanalysed the 5' RACE reads using MiXCR and keeps one entry per CDR3 protein. The table has some 270,000 distinct CDR3 sequences, just over 15% seen once. The chain uses TRBV18 and TRBJ2-7, with D tentatively TRBD1 or TRBD2 (5 bases each). This clonotype was sampled from an adult woman who had mild COVID-19 (a few samples of this study predate the infection). Cell type and time point are not known. The sample taken for sequencing was PBMCs or a T cell subset sorted from them (not recorded which). CDR3 region: CASSRGTGWFEQYF. The DNA of the CDR3 is TGTGCCAGCTCACGAGGGACGGGCTGGTTTGAGCAGTACTTC.